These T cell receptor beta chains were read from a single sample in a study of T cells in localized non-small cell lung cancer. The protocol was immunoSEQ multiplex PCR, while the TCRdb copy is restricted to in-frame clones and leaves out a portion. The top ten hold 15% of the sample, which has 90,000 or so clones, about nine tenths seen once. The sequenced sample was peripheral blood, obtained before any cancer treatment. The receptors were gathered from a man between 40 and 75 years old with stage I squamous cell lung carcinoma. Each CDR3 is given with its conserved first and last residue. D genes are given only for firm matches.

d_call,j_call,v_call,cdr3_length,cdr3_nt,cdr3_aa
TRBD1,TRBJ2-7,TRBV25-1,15,TGTGCCAGCAGTGAAGCGGGACAGGGTAACTACGAGCAGTACTTC,CASSEAGQGNYEQYF
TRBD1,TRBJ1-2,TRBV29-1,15,TGCAGCGTTGGGGACAGGGAAAGAGGTGACGTTGGCTACACCTTC,CSVGDRERGDVGYTF
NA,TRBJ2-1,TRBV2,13,TGTGCCAGCAGTAGTCGGGGCAACAATGAGCAGTTCTTC,CASSSRGNNEQFF
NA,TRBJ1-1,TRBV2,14,TGTGCCAGCAGGCGGGACACAAAAGGCACTGAAGCTTTCTTT,CASRRDTKGTEAFF
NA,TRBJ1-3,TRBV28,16,TGTGCCAGCAGTTCTAACACGCTCGGGGTTGGAAACACCATATATTTT,CASSSNTLGVGNTIYF
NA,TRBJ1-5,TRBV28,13,TGTGCCAGCAGTTTACAGGGGAATCAGCCCCAGCATTTT,CASSLQGNQPQHF
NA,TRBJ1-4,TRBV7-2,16,TGTGCCAGCAGCCCAATTCCTCGTGGGGAGATTGAAAAACTGTTTTTT,CASSPIPRGEIEKLFF
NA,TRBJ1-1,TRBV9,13,TGTGCCAGCAGCGCCGTAATGGGCACTGAAGCTTTCTTT,CASSAVMGTEAFF
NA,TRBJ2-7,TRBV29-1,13,TGCAGCGTTGGGGATTGGGGCCCCTACGAGCAGTACTTC,CSVGDWGPYEQYF
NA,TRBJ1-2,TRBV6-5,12,TGTGCCAGCAGTTCCACCGTTTATGGCTACACCTTC,CASSSTVYGYTF